This TCR beta chain was sequenced for a study of T cell clones after liver transplantation. The assay was immunoSEQ multiplex PCR, and TCRdb's table has in-frame clones only and misses some. The sample gives 50,000 to 70,000 clones, 70% to 80% of which show up once; around 2.8% is in the top ten. CDR3 length: 15 residues. The germline V and J ends were trimmed by 3 bases and 5 bases, with 14 bases remaining between them. Per germline, CDR1 SGDLS and CDR2 YYNGEE. The source was CD4+ T cells from blood, collected at the approximately 15-month timepoint. The origin of this receptor is a human patient who received a liver transplant. The graft donor may be the source of some T cells. The chain links TRBV9 to TRBJ1-4; D may be TRBD1 (5 bases). Here the CDR3 reads CASSGDRASNEKLFF. CDR3 nucleotide sequence: TGTGCCAGCAGCGGGGACCGGGCCTCAAATGAAAAACTGTTTTTT.